The 5 T cell receptor beta chains below were found in one sample sequenced in a study of blood T cell repertoires in COVID-19 (dated by TCRdb to about 2020). Library preparation employed the immunoSEQ multiplex PCR assay. The table was pulled from immuneACCESS by TCRdb, which kept in-frame rearrangements only. Such tables lose some clones; where checked, under half of the loss comes from unresolved V genes, and the rest has no known cause. The sample profile shows about 230,000 clones; 81% of them were found once. The ten largest account for 6.5% to 8.5% of the sample. Sequencing was carried out using peripheral blood. The receptor set was obtained from a woman older than 75 with COVID-19, enrolled during active disease.

The chain combines TRBV5-1 with TRBJ2-3; 8 positions agree with TRBD1. This CDR3 comprises 16 residues. The germline gives CDR1 SGHRS, CDR2 YFSETQ. V dropped 3 bases and J dropped 1; count of bases not matched to a gene: 7. Here the CDR3 DNA reads TGCGCCAGCAGCTGGTGGGGGACAGGAGGCACAGATACGCAGTATTTT. The encoded protein is CASSWWGTGGTDTQYF. The full variable domain, rest sourced from reference TRBV5-1 and TRBJ2-3, is KAGVTQTPRYLIKTRGQQVTLSCSPISGHRSVSWYQQTPGQGLQFLFEYFSETQRNKGNFPGRFSGRQFSNSRSEMNVSTLELGDSALYLCASSWWGTGGTDTQYFGPGTRLTVL.

V gene TRBV19 combines with J gene TRBJ2-1; 12 nucleotides agree with TRBD1. The V and J ends lost 2 bases and 6 bases, in that order; junction bases with no gene match: 5. Germline CDR1 and CDR2: LNHDA and SQIVND (reference sequence). The CDR3 loop spans 16 amino acids. The CDR3 DNA reads as TGTGCCAGTAGTATATTAGGGGACAGGGGGCTCAATGAGCAGTTCTTC. It yields the protein CASSILGDRGLNEQFF.

The rearrangement joins TRBV29-1 to TRBJ2-1; weak D call: TRBD1 (5 bases). This CDR3 has 13 residues. V lost 0 bases and J lost 12, with 15 bases in between. The germline CDR1 and CDR2 sequences are SQVTM and ANQGSEA. CDR3: CSVEDWQGRWQFF. In DNA form, the CDR3 reads TGCAGCGTTGAAGATTGGCAGGGTCGGTGGCAGTTCTTC.

This clone was observed a single time. This sequence joins TRBV7-9 and TRBJ1-6; possibly TRBD1 for D (6 bases). The CDR3 consists of 14 residues. Between the trimmed V and J ends, which lost 7 bases and 10 bases, there was a span of 17 bases. Germline CDR1 reads SEHNR; CDR2 reads FQNEAQ (reference sequence). CDR3 loop: CASTSAGASSPLHF. The CDR3 DNA sequence: TGTGCCAGCACCTCTGCAGGGGCGAGCTCACCCCTCCACTTT.

Concerning this clone itself: Different DNA sequences within this sample yield the same CDR3. The chain carries TRBV12-3 or TRBV12-4 and TRBJ1-5; tentative D call: TRBD1 (6 bases). V lost 1 base and J 7 bases, leaving 8 bases between the germline ends. CDR3 length: 13 residues. The CDR3 region is CASSLGDNQPQHF. The CDR3 bases are TGTGCCAGCAGTTTAGGGGACAACCAGCCCCAGCATTTT.